The T cell receptor beta chain under discussion was sequenced for a study of blood T cell repertoires in COVID-19. Study context: The United States, Italy and Spain provided the acute and convalescent COVID-19 samples. T cells, B-cell-depleted T cells, or PBMCs supplied cDNA or gDNA.

Participant age was about 18 to 95 years, and participants resided in roughly 25 US areas. Per the original data handling: The authors estimated nucleated cell counts from reference gene primer amplification. The repertoire was sequenced with immunoSEQ multiplex PCR; TCRdb's copy has only in-frame clones and lacks some. The V and J calls and clone size were taken over from that table, and D and trimming were inferred from the DNA. Of about 280,000 clones listed, roughly 80% are singletons. Germline V CDR1 and CDR2: SGHKS, YYEKEE (reference sequence). The V and J ends lost 4 bases and 4 bases respectively, with 18 bases between them. The CDR3 extends over 17 amino acids.

V gene TRBV5-5 combines with J gene TRBJ1-6; D gene ambiguous. The TCR originated in a man aged 40-49 years who had been exposed to COVID-19. Input material: PBMCs or T cells enriched from blood (not recorded which). The chain's CDR3 is CASSLRSRWSYNSPLHF. The CDR3 DNA reads TGTGCCAGCAGCCTCCGCTCCCGATGGAGTTATAATTCACCCCTCCACTTT.